The T cell receptor beta chain described here comes from a study of T cells after yellow fever vaccination. Overall study findings and caveats: A weaker secondary response peaked on day 5, the primary on day 15. FACS-sorted repertoires could harbor abundant contaminating bulk-population clonotypes. Booster samples showed a return of most primary-vaccination clones (about 96% CD4, 70% to 90% CD8). Among all clonotypes, a small share was observed in both CD4 and CD8 compartments.

TCRdb redid the calling of the 5' RACE reads with MiXCR, one entry per CDR3 protein. This sample yields hundreds of thousands of distinct CDR3 sequences, of which roughly 3.9% are seen a single time; around 23% belongs to the top ten. This clonotype was seen more than once but under ten times. Its antigen is not identified. V gave up 4 bases and J gave up 6 bases, with 15 bases separating them. The germline V gene encodes CDR1 MGHRA and CDR2 YSYEKL. The CDR3 extends over 14 amino acids. The source was PBMCs, collected 5 days after the yellow fever booster vaccination. The TCR originated in a man younger than 35 who received the YFV17D yellow fever vaccine. This chain uses TRBV4-1 with TRBJ1-1; D is unclear. CDR3 amino acids: CASSLPSGTAEAFF. CDR3 sequence (DNA): TGCGCCAGCAGCCTCCCCAGTGGAACCGCTGAAGCTTTCTTT.